The 15 T cell receptor beta chains presented below share a single source sample, sequenced in a study of vaccination and CD4 T cells after COVID-19 (dated by TCRdb to the early 2020s). In the paper's terms, the treatment or condition label means: approximately nine-day PBMC culture with coronavirus spike peptide pools or control peptides (ViraFEST assay). What these receptors recognize is not known. The method behind the library was PCR. TCRdb names Illumina iSeq 100 as the instrument used. DNA from cultured CD4+ T cells was subjected to TCR sequencing with the Oncomine TCR Beta short-read assay at the Johns Hopkins FTIC core. TCRdb reran the public reads through fastp at Q25 and MiXCR, keeping productive beta chains. Each entry is one CDR3 protein sequence, shown with its most common DNA and genes. This sample lists some 6,900 distinct CDR3 sequences; roughly 18% were detected once. Jointly, the top ten make up around 20% of the sample.

Sequencing was carried out using CD4+ T cells from blood, cultured in vitro. These receptors were taken from a human donor who had recovered from COVID-19.

This clonotype is termed medium-sized. The genes are TRBV20-1 and TRBJ2-5; weak D call: TRBD1 (5 bases). Trimming pared 0 bases from V and 1 base from J, leaving 15 bases between. The CDR3 loop spans 16 amino acids. The germline V gene has CDR1 DFQATT and CDR2 SNEGSKA (reference sequence). The CDR3 loop is CSARDSRRRVQETQYF. In DNA form, the CDR3 reads TGCAGTGCTAGAGATAGTCGCCGCAGGGTCCAAGAGACCCAGTACTTC.

The V call is TRBV6-1, the J call TRBJ2-7; 7 bases agree with TRBD2. Germline CDR1 and CDR2: MNHNS and SASEGT. The CDR3 has 15 residues. With 1 base clipped from V and 5 bases from J, the junction kept 8 bases outside the gene matches. Here the CDR3 DNA reads TGTGCCAGCAGTGAAGATCCGGGACTAATAGACGAGCAGTACTTC. Amino acid sequence: CASSEDPGLIDEQYF.

The rearrangement links TRBV6-1 to TRBJ2-7, with TRBD1 identical over 9 bases. Germline V lookup: CDR1 MNHNS, CDR2 SASEGT. With 7 bases clipped from V and 2 bases from J, the junction kept 3 bases outside the gene matches. The CDR3 is 13 residues long. CDR3 in DNA: TGTGCCAGCAACCGGGACAGGGCCTACGAGCAGTACTTC. It encodes CASNRDRAYEQYF.

The chain combines TRBV12-3 or TRBV12-4 with TRBJ2-7, with D maybe TRBD1 (5 bases). The CDR3 consists of 16 residues. The V end lost 6 bases, the J end lost 2 bases, and 20 bases lay between the germline ends. The CDR3 DNA is TGTGCCAGCAGGACACCTGGCGCAGGGCCACCCTACGAGCAGTACTTC. Protein sequence: CASRTPGAGPPYEQYF.

This chain links TRBV2 with TRBJ2-7; unclear D gene. CDR3 length: 13 residues. The germline V and J ends were trimmed by 6 bases and 3 bases, with 12 bases remaining between them. Germline V lookup: CDR1 SNHLY, CDR2 FYNNEI. The chain's CDR3 is CASRPQIIYEQYF. The CDR3 region has the DNA TGTGCCAGCAGGCCTCAAATCATCTACGAGCAGTACTTC.

The CDR3 loop reads CASSVVPGGENIQYF. CDR3 nucleotides: TGTGCCAGCAGCGTAGTTCCGGGTGGAGAAAACATTCAGTACTTC. The chain employs TRBV9 and TRBJ2-4; D is uncertain. This CDR3 has 15 amino acids. From germline, CDR1 is SGDLS and CDR2 YYNGEE. V lost 0 bases and J lost 5, with 12 bases in between.

The chain combines TRBV25-1 with TRBJ1-6, with D unclear. CDR1 and CDR2 from the germline V gene are MGHDK and SYGVNS. V gave up 2 bases and J gave up 7 bases, with 12 bases separating them. The CDR3 has 15 amino acids. CDR3: CASSETPKRNSPLHF. The CDR3, as DNA: TGTGCCAGCAGTGAAACCCCCAAGAGGAATTCACCCCTCCACTTT.

This clonotype was recorded a few times. V gene TRBV28 combines with J gene TRBJ1-1; 10 bases align to TRBD1. The CDR3 has 16 residues. In germline, CDR1 is MDHEN, CDR2 SYDVKM. V shed 2 bases and J 0 bases; nucleotides not matched to a gene: 3. CDR3: CASSLGTGVMNTEAFF. CDR3 DNA: TGTGCCAGCAGTTTAGGGACAGGGGTTATGAACACTGAAGCTTTCTTT.

The table lists this clonotype with a few counts. The chain couples TRBV27 to TRBJ2-5; the D call may be TRBD1 or TRBD2 (7 bases each). Trimming removed 4 bases from V and 8 bases from J, with 17 bases in between. The germline V gene has CDR1 MNHEY and CDR2 SMNVEV (reference sequence). The CDR3 contains 14 residues. This chain's CDR3 is CASSSGGGSATQYF. The CDR3 region has the DNA TGTGCCAGCAGTTCAGGGGGGGGGTCTGCTACCCAGTACTTC.

This clonotype was seen a few times. CDR3 residues: CASSQVGGNTGELFF. DNA of the CDR3: TGTGCCAGCAGCCAAGTGGGGGGGAACACCGGGGAGCTGTTTTTT. The chain carries TRBV14 and TRBJ2-2, with D tentatively TRBD2 (6 bases). The CDR3 has 15 amino acids. CDR1 is SGHDN, CDR2 FVKESK, per germline. V was pared by 1 base and J by 1 base, with 7 bases between. Complete variable domain (other parts from reference TRBV14 and TRBJ2-2): EAGVTQFPSHSVIEKGQTVTLRCDPISGHDNLYWYRRVMGKEIKFLLHFVKESKQDESGMPNNRFLAERTGGTYSTLKVQPAELEDSGVYFCASSQVGGNTGELFFGEGSRLTVL.

The chain couples TRBV4-3 to TRBJ2-1; D not certain. The V and J ends lost 0 bases and 4 bases respectively, with 10 bases between them. The V gene's germline CDR1 is LGHNA and CDR2 YSLEER. This CDR3 has 15 residues. CDR3 coding DNA: TGCGCCAGCAGCCAAGATAGGGCCAGGTACAATGAGCAGTTCTTC. It yields the protein CASSQDRARYNEQFF.

The rearrangement joins TRBV15 to TRBJ1-3, with 7 bases identical to TRBD1. V shed 3 bases and J 7 bases; nucleotides not matched to a gene: 9. The CDR3 consists of 15 residues. Germline CDR1 and CDR2: LNHNV and YYDKDF (reference sequence). This CDR3 reads CATSSRQGSWNTIYF. CDR3 nucleotide sequence: TGTGCCACCAGCAGCCGACAGGGTTCTTGGAACACCATATATTTT.

The genes are TRBV12-3 or TRBV12-4 and TRBJ1-1; unclear D gene. V was trimmed by 4 bases and J by 0 bases, leaving 6 bases between them. This CDR3 contains 13 residues. The CDR3 DNA sequence: TGTGCCAGCAGTTCGGTGATGAACACTGAAGCTTTCTTT. It yields the protein CASSSVMNTEAFF.

By share, this clonotype ranks as medium-sized (0.01 to 0.1%). The chain employs TRBV7-2 and TRBJ1-5, with no clear D. The germline gives CDR1 SGHTA, CDR2 FQGNSA. Trimming removed 6 bases at V and 3 bases at J, with 12 bases between. CDR3 length: 14 residues. The CDR3: CASRDGQFNQPQHF. The CDR3 DNA follows: TGTGCCAGCAGGGACGGTCAGTTCAATCAGCCCCAGCATTTT.

This clonotype has more than one count but fewer than ten. The J gene is TRBJ2-5, the V gene TRBV2; D is ambiguous. Trimming shortened V by 5 bases and J by 5 bases, and 12 bases separated the two germline ends. Germline V gene data show CDR1 as SNHLY and CDR2 as FYNNEI. There are 13 residues in the CDR3. The CDR3 DNA reads TGTGCCAGCAGTCGGGCCCTCGGGGAGACCCAGTACTTC. As protein: CASSRALGETQYF.